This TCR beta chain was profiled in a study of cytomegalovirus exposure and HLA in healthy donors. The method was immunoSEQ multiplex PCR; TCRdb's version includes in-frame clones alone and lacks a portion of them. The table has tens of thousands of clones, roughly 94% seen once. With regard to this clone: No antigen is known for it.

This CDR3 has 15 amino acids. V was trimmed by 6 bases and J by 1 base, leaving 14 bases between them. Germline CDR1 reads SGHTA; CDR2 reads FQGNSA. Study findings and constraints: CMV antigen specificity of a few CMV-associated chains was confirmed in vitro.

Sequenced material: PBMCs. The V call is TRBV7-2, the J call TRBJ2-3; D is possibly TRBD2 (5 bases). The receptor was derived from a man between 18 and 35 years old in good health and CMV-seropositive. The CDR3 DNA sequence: TGTGCCAGCAGTCCCTGGACTCCAGGCACAGATACGCAGTATTTT. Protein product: CASSPWTPGTDTQYF.